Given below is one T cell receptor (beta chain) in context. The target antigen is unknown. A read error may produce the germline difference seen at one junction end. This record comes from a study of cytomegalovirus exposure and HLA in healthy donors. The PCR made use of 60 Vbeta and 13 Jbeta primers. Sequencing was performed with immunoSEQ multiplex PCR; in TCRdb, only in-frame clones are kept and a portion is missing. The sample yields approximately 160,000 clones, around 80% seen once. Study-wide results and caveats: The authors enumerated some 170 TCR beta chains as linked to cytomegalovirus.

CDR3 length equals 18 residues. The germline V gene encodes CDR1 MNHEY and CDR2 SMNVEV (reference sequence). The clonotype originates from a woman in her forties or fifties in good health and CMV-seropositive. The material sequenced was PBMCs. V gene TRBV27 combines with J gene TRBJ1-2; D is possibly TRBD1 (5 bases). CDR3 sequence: CASTLAAGIPPTNYGYTF. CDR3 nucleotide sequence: TGTGCCAGCACTTTAGCGGCAGGGATCCCTCCTACCAACTATGGCTACACCTTC.